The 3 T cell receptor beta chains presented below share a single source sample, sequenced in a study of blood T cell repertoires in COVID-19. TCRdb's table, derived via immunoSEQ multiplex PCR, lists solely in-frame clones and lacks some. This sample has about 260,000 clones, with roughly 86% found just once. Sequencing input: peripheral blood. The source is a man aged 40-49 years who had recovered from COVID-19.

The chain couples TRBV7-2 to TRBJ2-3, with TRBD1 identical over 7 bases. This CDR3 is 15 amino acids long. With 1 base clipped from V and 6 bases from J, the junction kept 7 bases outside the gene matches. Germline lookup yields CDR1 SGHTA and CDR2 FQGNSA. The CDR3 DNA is TGTGCCAGCAGCTTAGAGGGCAGGGGGAGTGATACGCAGTATTTT. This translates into CASSLEGRGSDTQYF.

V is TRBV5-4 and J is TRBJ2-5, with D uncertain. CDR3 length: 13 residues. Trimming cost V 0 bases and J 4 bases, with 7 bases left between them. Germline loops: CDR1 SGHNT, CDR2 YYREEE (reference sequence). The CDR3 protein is CASSLEPLETQYF. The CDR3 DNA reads TGTGCCAGCAGCTTGGAGCCATTAGAGACCCAGTACTTC.

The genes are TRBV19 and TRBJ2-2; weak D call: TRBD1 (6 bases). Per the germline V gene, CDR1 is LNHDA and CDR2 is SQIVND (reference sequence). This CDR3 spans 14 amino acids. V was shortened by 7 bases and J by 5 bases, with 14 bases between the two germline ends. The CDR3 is CASNLQGRTGELFF. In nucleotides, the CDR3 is TGTGCCAGTAATCTACAGGGTAGAACCGGGGAGCTGTTTTTT.